The 6 T cell receptor beta chains below all came from one sample that was sequenced in a study of blood T cell repertoires in COVID-19. The data were produced by immunoSEQ multiplex PCR, yet TCRdb's version contains in-frame clones alone and is incomplete. The table has about 180,000 clones, 70% to 90% seen once; the top ten hold around 8.6%. Sequenced sample: peripheral blood. The origin of the receptors is a man in his fifties or sixties with active or convalescent COVID-19.

The gene calls are TRBV19 and TRBJ2-6; 7 bases are a match to TRBD2. Losses at the gene ends were 1 base for V and 0 bases for J; bases not matched to a gene: 3. Germline V gene data show CDR1 as LNHDA and CDR2 as SQIVND (reference sequence). This CDR3 region has 17 residues. The chain's CDR3 is CASSIGGGFSGANVLTF. CDR3 DNA: TGTGCCAGTAGTATAGGGGGGGGGTTCTCTGGGGCCAACGTCCTGACTTTC.

The rearrangement uses TRBV7-3 and TRBJ1-6; 7 bases are a match to TRBD1. This CDR3 is 14 amino acids long. Germline V CDR1 and CDR2: SGHTA, FQGTGA. The V segment lost 5 bases and the J segment 5 bases; nucleotides outside the gene matches: 3. CDR3 DNA: TGTGCCAGCAGCCTCAGGGGGGATAATTCACCCCTCCACTTT. Translation: CASSLRGDNSPLHF.

V is TRBV7-2 and J is TRBJ2-3, with D unclear. The CDR3 sequence is 15 residues long. V gave up 4 bases and J gave up 2 bases, with 13 bases separating them. CDR1 is SGHTA and CDR2 is FQGNSA in the germline V gene. The CDR3 spells CASSSSTTFTDTQYF. For the CDR3, the DNA is TGTGCCAGCAGCTCCAGTACGACTTTCACAGATACGCAGTATTTT.

This chain joins TRBV3-1 (or the pseudogene TRBV3-2) and TRBJ1-1; D perhaps matches TRBD1 (5 bases). The CDR3 is made up of 13 amino acids. Germline lookup yields CDR1 LGHDT and CDR2 YNNKEL (reference sequence). V was trimmed by 1 base and J by 6 bases, leaving 9 bases between them. CDR3: CASSQVPRAEAFF. CDR3 coding DNA: TGTGCCAGCAGCCAAGTTCCCAGGGCTGAAGCTTTCTTT.

Turning to this clone: Other DNA variants within this sample encode the same CDR3. The rearrangement joins TRBV30 to TRBJ1-2, with D unclear. CDR1 is GTSNPN and CDR2 is SVGIG in the germline V gene (reference sequence). The CDR3 covers 12 residues. V lost 2 bases and J lost 7, with 11 bases in between. The CDR3, as DNA: TGTGCCTGGAGTCGCCAGACTGGTGGCTACACCTTC. Its translation is CAWSRQTGGYTF.

The genes are TRBV24-1 and TRBJ2-1, with 12 bases aligning to TRBD2. J was trimmed by 7 bases and V by 0 bases; bases with no gene match: 3. The CDR3 has 16 residues. Germline-derived CDR1 and CDR2 are KGHDR and SFDVKD. CDR3 nucleotides: TGTGCCACCAGTGATTTGGGACTAGCGGGGTTTAATGAGCAGTTCTTC. This gives the protein CATSDLGLAGFNEQFF.